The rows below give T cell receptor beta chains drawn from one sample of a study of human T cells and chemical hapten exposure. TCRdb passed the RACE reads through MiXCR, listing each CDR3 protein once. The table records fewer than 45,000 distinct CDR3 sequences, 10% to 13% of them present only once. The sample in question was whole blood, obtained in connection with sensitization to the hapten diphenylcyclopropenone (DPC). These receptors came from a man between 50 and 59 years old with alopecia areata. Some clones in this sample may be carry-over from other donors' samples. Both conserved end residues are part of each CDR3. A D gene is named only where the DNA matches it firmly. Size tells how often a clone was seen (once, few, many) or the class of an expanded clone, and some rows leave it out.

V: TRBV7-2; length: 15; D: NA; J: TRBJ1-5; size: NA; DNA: TGTTCCAGCAGCTCTTATAGAATTAGCAATCAGCCCCAGCATTTT; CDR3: CSSSSYRISNQPQHF
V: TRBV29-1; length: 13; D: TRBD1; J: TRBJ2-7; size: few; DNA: TGCAGCGTTGGACAGGGTCTTACCTACGAGCAGTACTTC; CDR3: CSVGQGLTYEQYF
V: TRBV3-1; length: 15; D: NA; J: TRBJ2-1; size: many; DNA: TGTGCCAGCAGCCAAGAAGGTATAAAATACAATGAGCAGTTCTTC; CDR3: CASSQEGIKYNEQFF
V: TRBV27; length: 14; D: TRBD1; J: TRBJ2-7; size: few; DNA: TGTGCCAGCAGGCTGGACAGGGTTTCCTCCGAGCAGTACTTC; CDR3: CASRLDRVSSEQYF
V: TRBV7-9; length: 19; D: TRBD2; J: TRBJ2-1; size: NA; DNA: TGTGCCAGCAGCTTCCGTGGGACTAGCGGGAAAAGCTCCTACAATGAGCAGTTCTTC; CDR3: CASSFRGTSGKSSYNEQFF
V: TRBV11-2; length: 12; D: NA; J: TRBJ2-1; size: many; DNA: TGTGCCAGCAGCTTAGAAGGGGGGGCAGGGTTCTTC; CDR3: CASSLEGGAGFF
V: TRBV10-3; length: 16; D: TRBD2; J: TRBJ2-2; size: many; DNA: TGTGCCATCAGTGAGTCGGCGGGAGGGCCGATCGGGGAGCTGTTTTTT; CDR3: CAISESAGGPIGELFF
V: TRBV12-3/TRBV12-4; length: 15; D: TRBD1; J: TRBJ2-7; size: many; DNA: TGTGCCAGCAGTCCCAGGGGGAGTCCTCCTACCGAGCAGTACTTC; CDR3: CASSPRGSPPTEQYF
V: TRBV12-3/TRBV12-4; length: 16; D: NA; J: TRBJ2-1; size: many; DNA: TGTGCCAGCAGTTTATCGGCTATAGTGGACTACAATGAGCAGTTCTTC; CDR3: CASSLSAIVDYNEQFF
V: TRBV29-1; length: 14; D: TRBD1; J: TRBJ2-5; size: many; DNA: TGCAGCGTTGTAACACAGGGGCACCAAGAGACCCAGTACTTC; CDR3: CSVVTQGHQETQYF
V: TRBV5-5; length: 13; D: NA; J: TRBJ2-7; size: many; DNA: TGTGCCAGCAGCTTGAGGCAGAGCTACGAGCAGTACTTC; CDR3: CASSLRQSYEQYF
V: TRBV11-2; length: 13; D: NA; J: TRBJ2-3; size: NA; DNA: TGTGCCAGCAGCTTGGGACCGACAGATACGCAGTATTTT; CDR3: CASSLGPTDTQYF
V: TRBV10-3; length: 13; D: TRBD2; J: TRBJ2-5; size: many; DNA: TGTGCCATCACGCGGGAGTTGGAAGAGACCCAGTACTTC; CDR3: CAITRELEETQYF
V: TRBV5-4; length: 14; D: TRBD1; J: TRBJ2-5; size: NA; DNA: TGTGCCAGCAGCAGGGACAGGGCAGGGGAGACCCAGTACTTC; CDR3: CASSRDRAGETQYF
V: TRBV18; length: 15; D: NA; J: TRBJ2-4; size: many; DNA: TGTGCCAGCTCTAAGACAGGCCCAGTCAAAAACATTCAGTACTTC; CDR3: CASSKTGPVKNIQYF
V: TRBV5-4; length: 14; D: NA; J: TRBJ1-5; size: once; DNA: TGTGCCAGCAGCTCATACCAGGGAAATCAGCCCCAGCATTTT; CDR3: CASSSYQGNQPQHF
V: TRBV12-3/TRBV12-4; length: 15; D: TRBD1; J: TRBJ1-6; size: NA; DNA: TGTGCCAGCAGTCCGGGACAGGGACATAATTCACCCCTCCACTTT; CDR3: CASSPGQGHNSPLHF
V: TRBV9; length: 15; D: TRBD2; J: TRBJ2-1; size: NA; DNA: TGTGCCAGCAGCGTAGGGGCTAGCGGGAGTGGTGAGCAGTTCTTC; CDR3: CASSVGASGSGEQFF
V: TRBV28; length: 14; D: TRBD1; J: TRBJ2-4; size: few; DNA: TGTGCCAGCAGTTCGACAGGGGGCGGGAACATTCAGTACTTC; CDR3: CASSSTGGGNIQYF
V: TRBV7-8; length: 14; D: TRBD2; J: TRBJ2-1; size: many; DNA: TGTGCCAGCAGCTTTTCAGCGGGATCTGGTGAGCAGTTCTTC; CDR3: CASSFSAGSGEQFF
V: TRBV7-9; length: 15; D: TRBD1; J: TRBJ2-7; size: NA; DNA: TGTGCCAGCAGCCAAAAGCCGGGACAGTACTACGAGCAGTACTTC; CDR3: CASSQKPGQYYEQYF
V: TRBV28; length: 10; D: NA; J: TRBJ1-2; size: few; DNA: TGTGCCAGCAGCTTCGAAGGCTACACCTTC; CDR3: CASSFEGYTF
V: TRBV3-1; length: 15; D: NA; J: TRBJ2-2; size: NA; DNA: TGTGCCAGCACCCCTTTACGGTTAACGCCCGGGGAGCTGTTTTTT; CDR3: CASTPLRLTPGELFF
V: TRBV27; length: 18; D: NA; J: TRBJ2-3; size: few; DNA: TGTGCCAGCAGTTTAAGGCAGGGGCCTGGAAGAAGAACAGATACGCAGTATTTT; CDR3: CASSLRQGPGRRTDTQYF
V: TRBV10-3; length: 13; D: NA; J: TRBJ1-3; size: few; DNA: TGTGCCATCAGTCCGGGACGGGGAAACACCATATATTTT; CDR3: CAISPGRGNTIYF
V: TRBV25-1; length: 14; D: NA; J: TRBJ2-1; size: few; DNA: TGTGCCAGCAGTCACCGGGCCGGGTACAATGAGCAGTTCTTC; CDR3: CASSHRAGYNEQFF
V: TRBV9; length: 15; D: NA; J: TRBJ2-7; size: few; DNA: TGTGCCAGCGGCCCCGGTAGAGGGGGTCCCTACGAGCAGTACTTC; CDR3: CASGPGRGGPYEQYF
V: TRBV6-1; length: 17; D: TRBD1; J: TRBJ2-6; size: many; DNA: TGTGCCAGCAGGATACAGGGGGCGGGCTCTGGGGCCAACGTCCTGACTTTC; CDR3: CASRIQGAGSGANVLTF